The clone carrying this TCR beta chain was picked up one time. Its antigen is as yet unknown. The source of the sample is a study of shared clonotypes between healthy human individuals. Naive CD8 cells lacked CD45RO and underwent positive selection for CCR7, leaving out terminally differentiated effector memory CD45RA+ cells. The CDR3 is made up of 14 amino acids. CDR1 is MDHEN and CDR2 is SYDVKM in the germline V gene. V shed 3 bases and J shed 4 bases, with 10 bases lying between them. Sequencing was performed with immunoSEQ multiplex PCR; in TCRdb, only in-frame clones are kept and a portion is missing. Among more than 600,000 clones listed, just over 90% were seen once. Study-wide results and limits: Sequencing depth was expected to influence donor clonotype sharing. Larger richness was generally estimated for naive than memory subsets.

This chain uses TRBV28 with TRBJ1-5; D call uncertain. Sequencing was carried out using naive CD8+ T cells sorted from blood. The TCR sequence derives from a man aged 25-45 years in good health. The CDR3 loop is CASSLRTDNQPQHF. The DNA for the CDR3 is TGTGCCAGCAGTTTGCGGACGGATAATCAGCCCCAGCATTTT. Complete variable domain (other parts from reference TRBV28 and TRBJ1-5): DVKVTQSSRYLVKRTGEKVFLECVQDMDHENMFWYRQDPGLGLRLIYFSYDVKMKEKGDIPEGYSVSREKKERFSLILESASTNQTSMYLCASSLRTDNQPQHFGDGTRLSIL.